Listed below are T cell receptor beta chains from one sample, sequenced in a study of T cell repertoires in cytomegalovirus infection. TCRdb passed the reads through MiXCR, listing each CDR3 protein once. Here the sample spans around 530,000 distinct CDR3 sequences, 16% being singletons. The sample taken for sequencing was CD8+ T cells from PBMCs. The receptors were gathered from a human donor in good health (CMV status not recorded). Some clones in this sample may be carry-over from other donors' samples. CDR3s include the opening cysteine and the closing phenylalanine or tryptophan. The order of the fields is J gene, V gene, clone size, D gene, CDR3 protein, CDR3 DNA. The D gene is left open where the match is weak. Clone size is shown for a subset of rows, as once, few, many or a class of expanded clone.

TRBJ2-1 TRBV10-3 few . CASAAGGANNEQFF TGTGCCTCGGCTGCCGGCGGGGCCAACAATGAGCAGTTCTTC
TRBJ2-3 TRBV20-1 . . CSDNGGSSTDTQYF TGCAGTGATAATGGGGGTTCTAGCACAGATACGCAGTATTTT
TRBJ2-3 TRBV30 . . CAWSGQDGDTQYF TGTGCCTGGAGCGGGCAGGATGGAGATACGCAGTATTTT
TRBJ2-7 TRBV7-9 many TRBD1 CASSNYRGDYEQYF TGTGCCAGCAGCAACTACAGGGGGGACTACGAGCAGTACTTC
TRBJ2-1 TRBV20-1 . . CSARDIERAVYNEQFF TGCAGTGCTAGAGATATAGAGCGGGCCGTGTACAATGAGCAGTTCTTC
TRBJ2-2 TRBV14 . . CASSQETAYTGELFF TGTGCCAGCAGCCAAGAAACAGCCTACACCGGGGAGCTGTTTTTT
TRBJ2-2 TRBV7-3 many TRBD2 CASSVSGSEGGELFF TGTGCCAGCAGCGTTAGCGGGAGCGAAGGCGGGGAGCTGTTTTTT
TRBJ2-1 TRBV29-1 . . CSVEGWGRRYNEQFF TGCAGCGTTGAAGGATGGGGGAGGAGGTACAATGAGCAGTTCTTC
TRBJ2-1 TRBV6-6 many TRBD2 CASRGTSGRDEQFF TGTGCCAGCAGGGGGACTAGCGGGAGAGATGAGCAGTTCTTC
TRBJ2-1 TRBV18 . TRBD2 CASSLGWLAGGYNEQFF TGTGCCAGCTCACTAGGGTGGCTAGCGGGAGGCTACAATGAGCAGTTCTTC
TRBJ2-1 TRBV7-9 few TRBD2 CASSFQGLAGGPAEQFF TGTGCCAGCAGCTTCCAGGGACTAGCGGGAGGGCCGGCTGAGCAGTTCTTC
TRBJ2-7 TRBV20-1 . . CSASTGNYEQYF TGCAGTGCGTCCACGGGGAACTACGAGCAGTACTTC
TRBJ1-1 TRBV11-2 many . CASSLQGDYTEAFF TGTGCCAGCAGCTTACAGGGAGATTACACTGAAGCTTTCTTT
TRBJ2-2 TRBV7-3 many TRBD2 CASSPSGGQNTGELFF TGTGCCAGCAGCCCTAGCGGGGGCCAGAACACCGGGGAGCTGTTTTTT
TRBJ2-1 TRBV5-1 . . CASSLFSSAHSYNEQFF TGCGCCAGCAGCTTGTTCTCTAGCGCACACTCCTACAATGAGCAGTTCTTC
TRBJ2-7 TRBV7-2 many TRBD2 CASSSSPLAGVDEQYF TGTGCCAGCAGCTCGTCACCACTAGCGGGAGTCGACGAGCAGTACTTC
TRBJ2-3 TRBV12-3/TRBV12-4 few TRBD2 CASTLRGTRSTDTQYF TGTGCCAGCACCCTAAGGGGGACTAGGAGCACAGATACGCAGTATTTT
TRBJ1-1 TRBV6-5 many . CASRGEGSTEAFF TGTGCCAGCAGAGGGGAGGGGAGCACTGAAGCTTTCTTT
TRBJ1-5 TRBV5-1 . . CASSLGQNNQPQHF TGCGCCAGCAGCTTGGGACAGAACAATCAGCCCCAGCATTTT
TRBJ2-3 TRBV4-1 . TRBD2 CASSQPSGGLISSTDTQYF TGCGCCAGCAGCCAACCTAGCGGGGGCCTTATTAGTAGCACAGATACGCAGTATTTT
TRBJ2-2 TRBV14 . . CASSPTGASNTGELFF TGTGCCAGCAGCCCTACCGGAGCTTCGAACACCGGGGAGCTGTTTTTT
TRBJ2-7 TRBV12-3/TRBV12-4 many . CASSRQVGEQYF TGTGCCAGCAGCAGACAGGTCGGCGAGCAGTACTTC
TRBJ1-2 TRBV12-3/TRBV12-4 many . CASSFETGTYGYTF TGTGCCAGCAGTTTCGAGACAGGAACCTATGGCTACACCTTC
TRBJ2-7 TRBV9 few TRBD1 CASSRQGASSYEQYF TGTGCCAGCAGTAGACAGGGGGCAAGCTCCTACGAGCAGTACTTC
TRBJ1-2 TRBV29-1 many TRBD1 CSVQTGTGGGSYGYTF TGCAGCGTTCAGACCGGGACAGGGGGCGGTAGCTATGGCTACACCTTC
TRBJ2-3 TRBV27 . TRBD2 CASSSRGGLAGVSDTQYF TGTGCCAGCAGTTCCCGGGGAGGACTAGCGGGAGTCTCAGATACGCAGTATTTT
TRBJ1-4 TRBV12-3/TRBV12-4 many . CASSFRPTNEKLFF TGTGCCAGCAGTTTTAGGCCAACTAATGAAAAACTGTTTTTT
TRBJ2-3 TRBV9 . TRBD2 CASSAGLADPRRWYF TGTGCCAGCAGCGCAGGACTAGCGGACCCCCGGAGGTGGTATTTT
TRBJ2-1 TRBV6-2/TRBV6-3 many TRBD1 CASSLSGQGTNEQFF TGTGCCAGCAGTTTGTCGGGACAGGGAACTAATGAGCAGTTCTTC
TRBJ2-1 TRBV29-1 . . CSVAGGLRNEQFF TGCAGCGTTGCTGGGGGGTTGAGGAATGAGCAGTTCTTC
TRBJ2-4 TRBV30 . . CAWGRLGEVVKNIQYF TGTGCCTGGGGGCGATTAGGGGAGGTTGTGAAAAACATTCAGTACTTC
TRBJ2-2 TRBV6-5 many TRBD1 CASRPGTGGTGELFF TGTGCCAGCAGGCCTGGGACAGGGGGAACCGGGGAGCTGTTTTTT
TRBJ2-7 TRBV4-1 . . CASSVRDTSSYEQYF TGCGCCAGCAGCGTCCGGGACACCAGCTCCTACGAGCAGTACTTC
TRBJ2-7 TRBV7-2 . . CASSPRWAGYSYDQYF TGTGCAAGCAGCCCCAGGTGGGCAGGGTATTCCTACGATCAGTACTTC
TRBJ1-2 TRBV7-9 few . CASSLGIGGAYGYTF TGTGCCAGCAGCTTAGGTATCGGGGGTGCCTATGGCTACACCTTC
TRBJ1-1 TRBV29-1 many TRBD1 CSVEDGPGTGPTEAFF TGCAGCGTTGAAGATGGCCCCGGGACAGGGCCCACTGAAGCTTTCTTT
TRBJ2-2 TRBV19 many TRBD2 CASSIEGLAGAPNTGELFF TGTGCCAGTAGTATAGAAGGGCTAGCGGGAGCCCCGAACACCGGGGAGCTGTTTTTT
TRBJ2-1 TRBV11-2 many . CASSSRNAEQFF TGTGCCAGCAGCTCCAGGAACGCCGAGCAGTTCTTC
TRBJ2-6 TRBV7-9 many TRBD1 CASSSRTGVNSGANVLTF TGTGCCAGCAGCTCCCGGACAGGGGTGAACTCTGGGGCCAACGTCCTGACTTTC
TRBJ2-7 TRBV4-1 . TRBD2 CASSQGAGGMYEQYF TGCGCCAGCAGCCAAGGAGCGGGGGGGATGTACGAGCAGTACTTC
TRBJ2-3 TRBV4-2 few TRBD2 CASSQDFKREGVNTDTQYF TGTGCCAGCAGCCAAGATTTTAAGCGGGAGGGCGTTAACACAGATACGCAGTATTTT
TRBJ2-1 TRBV5-1 . . CASSLEVNRGLQFF TGCGCCAGCAGCTTGGAAGTAAACCGGGGCCTGCAGTTCTTC
TRBJ2-1 TRBV11-2 many . CAIYLPGRNEQFF TGTGCCATCTACTTACCGGGCAGGAATGAGCAGTTCTTC